This T cell receptor (beta chain) was sequenced during a study of blood T cell repertoires in COVID-19. Trimming shortened V by 2 bases and J by 1 base, and 11 bases separated the two germline ends. Per the germline V gene, CDR1 is SNHLY and CDR2 is FYNNEI. The CDR3 covers 16 residues. Assignments of participants to cohorts depended upon their own reported clinical history. All recovered Cohort 3 donors got two negative PCRs, got clearance, or saw symptom resolution. The repertoire was sequenced with immunoSEQ multiplex PCR; TCRdb's copy has only in-frame clones and lacks some. The table has about 240,000 clones, roughly 89% seen once; the top ten hold around 4%.

The rearrangement joins TRBV2 to TRBJ2-2, with TRBD2 as a possible D gene (5 bases). Sequencing used PBMCs or T cells enriched from blood (not recorded which). The receptor was isolated from a young woman who had recovered from COVID-19. The CDR3 region is CASSESRRENTGELFF. The CDR3 nucleotides are TGTGCCAGCAGTGAAAGCCGTCGGGAGAACACCGGGGAGCTGTTTTTT.